The 27 T cell receptor beta chains below were found in one sample sequenced in a study of PD-L1 blockade in urothelial cancer. The method was immunoSEQ multiplex PCR; TCRdb's version includes in-frame clones alone and lacks a portion of them. The sample has around 30,000 clones, around four fifths seen once. Time point defined: peripheral blood 6 weeks after treatment start. The material was PBMCs, obtained around atezolizumab (anti-PD-L1) treatment. Receptors were obtained from a man between 65 and 85 years old with urothelial cancer.

This chain uses TRBV27 with TRBJ1-2; 7 bases are a match to TRBD1. The CDR3 length is 13 residues. The germline V gene has CDR1 MNHEY and CDR2 SMNVEV (reference sequence). The trim removed 5 bases at V and 7 bases at J, leaving 7 bases unmatched. DNA for the CDR3: TGTGCCAGCAGTCCGACAGGGTCGGGTGGCTACACCTTC. Encoded protein: CASSPTGSGGYTF.

The chain has TRBV4-3 and TRBJ2-7, with TRBD1 identical over 8 bases. This CDR3 is 13 amino acids long. The germline V gene has CDR1 LGHNA and CDR2 YSLEER. The V segment lost 3 bases and the J segment 6 bases; nucleotides outside the gene matches: 4. In DNA form, the CDR3 reads TGCGCCAGCAGCCATGAGACAGGGGTCGAGCAGTACTTC. Residues: CASSHETGVEQYF.

The rearrangement uses TRBV19 and TRBJ1-4; 8 bases are a match to TRBD1. Per germline, CDR1 LNHDA and CDR2 SQIVND (reference sequence). The V gene end was trimmed by 6 bases and the J gene end by 5 bases; junction bases not matched to a gene: 2. This CDR3 region has 13 residues. In DNA, the CDR3 is TGTGCCAGTAGGACAGGGGAGAATGAAAAACTGTTTTTT. Its translation is CASRTGENEKLFF.

The rearrangement uses TRBV28 and TRBJ2-2; possible D gene TRBD2, 5 bases. CDR1 and CDR2 from the germline V gene are MDHEN and SYDVKM. There are 15 residues in the CDR3. Between the trimmed V and J ends, which lost 3 bases and 6 bases, there was a span of 14 bases. Here the CDR3 DNA reads TGTGCCAGCAGTTTGTTAGGGATCGGGGCCGGGGAGCTGTTTTTT. Translation gives CASSLLGIGAGELFF.

This clone was observed a handful of times. The rearrangement joins TRBV28 to TRBJ2-3, with 15 positions matching TRBD2. CDR3 length: 17 amino acids. Germline values: CDR1 MDHEN, CDR2 SYDVKM. V was pared by 4 bases and J by 5 bases, with 7 bases of the junction left unmatched. DNA for the CDR3: TGTGCCAGCAGTTCCCGGACTAGCGGGAGGGCCCGAGATACGCAGTATTTT. Its protein product is CASSSRTSGRARDTQYF.

V and J are TRBV19 and TRBJ1-1, with D perhaps matching TRBD1 (5 bases). The germline CDR1 and CDR2 sequences are LNHDA and SQIVND (reference sequence). There are 14 residues in the CDR3. V shed 5 bases and J shed 0 bases, with 10 bases lying between them. In nucleotides, the CDR3 is TGTGCCAGTAGTTGGGGGGGGATGAACACTGAAGCTTTCTTT. Translating gives CASSWGGMNTEAFF.

The J gene is TRBJ2-2, the V gene TRBV15; TRBD2 might be the D (7 bases). This CDR3 has 16 amino acids. Germline V lookup: CDR1 LNHNV, CDR2 YYDKDF (reference sequence). V was cut by 1 base and J by 8 bases, with 17 bases left in between. The CDR3: CATSRVGGPTGGELFF. The CDR3 nucleotides read TGTGCCACCAGCAGAGTGGGGGGGCCGACGGGTGGGGAGCTGTTTTTT.

This clone has more than one count but fewer than ten. The rearrangement uses TRBV19 and TRBJ1-2; no clear D gene. The CDR3 is 15 residues long. The germline V gene encodes CDR1 LNHDA and CDR2 SQIVND (reference sequence). V gave up 0 bases and J gave up 3 bases, with 11 bases separating them. The CDR3 DNA reads TGTGCCAGTAGTATAGATCTGGGCAGACACTATGGCTACACCTTC. This codes for CASSIDLGRHYGYTF.

V and J are TRBV28 and TRBJ2-7; D might be TRBD1 (5 bases). Trimming shortened V by 2 bases and J by 5 bases, and 7 bases separated the two germline ends. From germline, CDR1 is MDHEN and CDR2 SYDVKM. The CDR3 loop spans 12 amino acids. The CDR3: CASSLLRDEQYF. CDR3 coding DNA: TGTGCCAGCAGTTTACTCAGGGACGAGCAGTACTTC.

The chain carries TRBV5-4 and TRBJ1-1, with D possibly TRBD1 on 6 matching bases. CDR1 and CDR2 (germline): SGHNT, YYREEE (reference sequence). The CDR3 loop spans 12 amino acids. V dropped 3 bases and J dropped 10 bases, with 13 bases sitting between them. The CDR3 region is CASSSQGLGAFF. The CDR3 nucleotides are TGTGCCAGCAGCTCACAGGGATTAGGAGCTTTCTTT.

Concerning this clone itself: The same CDR3 can be traced to other DNA sequences in this sample. The gene calls are TRBV25-1 and TRBJ2-3; 7 nucleotides line up with TRBD2. With 2 bases clipped from V and 4 bases from J, the junction kept 12 bases outside the gene matches. Germline lookup yields CDR1 MGHDK and CDR2 SYGVNS. The CDR3 extends over 17 amino acids. DNA for the CDR3: TGTGCCAGCAGTGAACCCCTCGGGGGGAGCGGTGCAGATACGCAGTATTTT. Translated: CASSEPLGGSGADTQYF.

The chain has TRBV2 and TRBJ2-3; D might be TRBD2 (5 bases). Trimming cost V 4 bases and J 0 bases, with 11 bases left between them. The CDR3 contains 15 residues. Germline V gene sequence: CDR1 SNHLY, CDR2 FYNNEI. CDR3 in amino acids: CASSGPGSSTDTQYF. The CDR3 DNA is TGTGCCAGCAGTGGCCCGGGGTCGAGCACAGATACGCAGTATTTT.

V gene TRBV6-1 combines with J gene TRBJ2-7; 7 nucleotides match TRBD2. Germline V lookup: CDR1 MNHNS, CDR2 SASEGT. V was clipped by 6 bases and J by 2 bases; unmatched bases: 4. The CDR3 has 13 residues. This CDR3 reads CASRASGTYEQYF. CDR3 DNA: TGTGCCAGCAGAGCTAGCGGAACCTACGAGCAGTACTTC.

This clone showed up just a few times. The chain links TRBV14 to TRBJ1-1, with D possibly TRBD1 on 5 matching bases. This CDR3 is built from 12 residues. Germline CDR1 SGHDN, CDR2 FVKESK. V was trimmed by 3 bases and J by 11 bases, leaving 13 bases between them. The CDR3 sequence is CASSHRGLAAFF. The DNA of the CDR3 is TGTGCCAGCAGCCATCGGGGACTTGCCGCTTTCTTT.

J is TRBJ2-2 and V is TRBV5-1, with D possibly TRBD1 on 6 matching bases. Germline CDR1 is SGHRS and CDR2 is YFSETQ. Trimming pared 4 bases from V and 1 base from J, leaving 14 bases between. The CDR3 covers 16 residues. This CDR3 is CASSLGDRRNTGELFF. The CDR3 DNA sequence: TGCGCCAGCAGCCTGGGCGACAGGCGGAACACCGGGGAGCTGTTTTTT.

This clone has only a few counts. This rearrangement joins TRBV13 to TRBJ2-1; D is possibly TRBD1 (5 bases). CDR3 size: 17 residues. Trimming removed 5 bases from V and 8 bases from J, with 25 bases in between. Germline V gene sequence: CDR1 PRHDT, CDR2 FYEKMQ (reference sequence). The CDR3 sequence is CASSPSSGNLRMYEQFF. CDR3 coding DNA: TGTGCCAGCAGCCCAAGCTCAGGGAACTTAAGAATGTATGAGCAGTTCTTC.

Judged by abundance, this clone is medium-sized. V gene TRBV23-1 combines with J gene TRBJ2-4; TRBD2 might be the D (5 bases). TRBV23-1 is treated as an ORF (open reading frame) with a function not yet certain. The CDR3 runs 18 residues. The germline V and J ends were trimmed by 4 bases and 0 bases, with 19 bases remaining between them. In nucleotides, the CDR3 is TGCGCCAGCAGTCCCCCAATGGAGGAGCCTTTAGCCAAAAACATTCAGTACTTC. The encoded protein is CASSPPMEEPLAKNIQYF.

The V gene is TRBV15, the J gene TRBJ2-1, with TRBD1 matching 9 bases. Germline V lookup: CDR1 LNHNV, CDR2 YYDKDF (reference sequence). Trimming cost V 0 bases and J 8 bases; bases outside gene matches: 8. CDR3 size: 16 residues. The CDR3 DNA is TGTGCCACCAGCAGAGATCTTGGGACAGGGCGCGATGAGCAGTTCTTC. Its protein product is CATSRDLGTGRDEQFF. The full variable domain, in which reference TRBV15 and TRBJ2-1 provide the parts outside the CDR3, is DAMVIQNPRYQVTQFGKPVTLSCSQTLNHNVMYWYQQKSSQAPKLLFHYYDKDFNNEADTPDNFQSRRPNTSFCFLDIRSPGLGDTAMYLCATSRDLGTGRDEQFFGPGTRLTVL.

The genes are TRBV19 and TRBJ2-7; D is ambiguous. V was cut by 5 bases and J by 4 bases, with 18 bases left in between. The V gene's germline CDR1 is LNHDA and CDR2 SQIVND (reference sequence). The length of the CDR3 is 15 residues. CDR3 sequence reads: CASSLLPSSSYEQYF. CDR3 in DNA: TGTGCCAGTAGTCTCCTCCCGTCTAGTAGTTACGAGCAGTACTTC.

This chain joins TRBV6-1 and TRBJ1-5; TRBD1 is a possible D gene (6 bases). The germline V and J ends were trimmed by 2 bases and 2 bases, with 10 bases remaining between them. The germline CDR1 and CDR2 sequences are MNHNS and SASEGT. This CDR3 region has 15 residues. CDR3 protein: CASSEQDRGNQPQHF. CDR3 nucleotide sequence: TGTGCCAGCAGTGAACAGGACAGAGGCAATCAGCCCCAGCATTTT.

This chain links TRBV27 with TRBJ1-2; D uncertain. In germline, CDR1 is MNHEY, CDR2 SMNVEV (reference sequence). CDR3 length equals 13 residues. Deletions cut 2 bases from V and 5 bases from J, with 9 bases between. The CDR3 is CASSLRENYGYTF. DNA for the CDR3: TGTGCCAGCAGTTTAAGGGAGAATTATGGCTACACCTTC.

The chain is built from TRBV7-9 and TRBJ2-1; the D is unclear. Trimming shortened V by 3 bases and J by 9 bases, and 9 bases separated the two germline ends. This CDR3 spans 12 amino acids. Germline CDR1 is SEHNR and CDR2 is FQNEAQ (reference sequence). The CDR3 region is CASSFTSSEQFF. In DNA, the CDR3 is TGTGCCAGCAGCTTTACATCCTCTGAGCAGTTCTTC.

The chain links TRBV6-1 to TRBJ2-2; D is uncertain. Germline V gives CDR1 MNHNS, CDR2 SASEGT. V lost 7 bases, J lost 5 bases, and 5 bases lay in between. There are 11 residues in the CDR3. The CDR3 bases are TGTGCCAGCAAGCGAACCGGGGAGCTGTTTTTT. Translation gives CASKRTGELFF.

V and J are TRBV11-2 and TRBJ2-5; D remains unclear. The germline gives CDR1 SGHAT, CDR2 FQNNGV. V shed 0 bases and J shed 2 bases, with 7 bases lying between them. The CDR3 sequence is 14 residues long. DNA for the CDR3: TGTGCCAGCAGCTTAGAGGCCTCGCAAGAGACCCAGTACTTC. Encoded protein: CASSLEASQETQYF.

The rearrangement uses TRBV5-6 and TRBJ2-1, with a possible D match to TRBD1 (5 bases). The CDR3 spans 13 residues. The V end was cut by 2 bases, the J end by 7 bases, with 10 bases between. CDR1 and CDR2 (germline): SGHDT, YYEEEE. DNA of the CDR3: TGTGCCAGCAGCTTAAAAGGGGCAAATGAGCAGTTCTTC. As protein: CASSLKGANEQFF.

CDR3 loop: CASSSTGTTCIAFF. CDR3 coding DNA: TGTGCCAGCAGTAGCACCGGGACAACCTGCATAGCTTTCTTT. The V gene is TRBV21-1, the J gene TRBJ1-1; TRBD1 was called by the table and not checked on the DNA. TRBV21-1 is a known pseudogene. The CDR3 spans 14 residues.

The rearrangement links TRBV9 to TRBJ2-3; a possible D gene is TRBD2 (5 bases). V was cut by 3 bases and J by 0 bases, with 8 bases left in between. Germline V gives CDR1 SGDLS, CDR2 YYNGEE. This CDR3 region has 14 residues. The CDR3 nucleotides are TGTGCCAGCAGCGGGAGGTCTAGCACAGATACGCAGTATTTT. It translates to CASSGRSSTDTQYF.